These T cell receptor beta chains were read from a single sample in a study of beta chain features in type 1 diabetes. This table comes from immunoSEQ multiplex PCR, and its TCRdb copy is limited to in-frame clones, with some not included. The profile covers about 160,000 clones, with roughly 63% appearing a single time and roughly 0.092% taken by the ten largest. Material for sequencing was naive CD4+ T cells from blood. The receptors come from a man aged 30-40 years with type 1 diabetes. The conserved cysteine and the conserved F or W are not part of the CDR3 here. A D gene is named only where the DNA matches it firmly.

d_call: TRBD2; v_call: TRBV4-3; cdr3_aa: ASSLGLAGSYNEQF
d_call: -; v_call: TRBV30; cdr3_aa: AWSVGGITEAF
d_call: -; v_call: TRBV6-6; cdr3_aa: ASIASGRGKNIQY
d_call: -; v_call: TRBV4-3; cdr3_aa: ASSSGLWQSYEQY
d_call: -; v_call: TRBV4-3; cdr3_aa: ASSHSYTGELF
d_call: -; v_call: TRBV18; cdr3_aa: ASSTDSYEQY
d_call: -; v_call: TRBV6-1; cdr3_aa: ASSERLARDNEQY
d_call: -; v_call: TRBV29-1; cdr3_aa: SVNRYNEQF
d_call: TRBD1; v_call: TRBV18; cdr3_aa: ASSHLDRNSYEQY
d_call: TRBD2; v_call: TRBV11-2; cdr3_aa: ASSLGAGRFADTQY
d_call: -; v_call: TRBV20-1; cdr3_aa: SAPSGTAKY
d_call: -; v_call: TRBV7-9; cdr3_aa: ASSPRQGAYNEQF
d_call: TRBD1; v_call: TRBV6-5; cdr3_aa: ASRDRGWTEAF
d_call: -; v_call: TRBV6-5; cdr3_aa: ASSSAQGTYNSPLH
d_call: -; v_call: TRBV23-1; cdr3_aa: ASSQYRGGGTDTQY
d_call: TRBD1; v_call: TRBV4-3; cdr3_aa: ASSQDHGAGGVYGYT
d_call: TRBD1; v_call: TRBV7-2; cdr3_aa: ASSLAWDSPDGYT
d_call: TRBD2; v_call: TRBV4-2; cdr3_aa: ASSQEGTSGGRTDTQY
d_call: -; v_call: TRBV11-2; cdr3_aa: ASSPNSGTQY
d_call: TRBD2; v_call: TRBV30; cdr3_aa: AWGSGEGRQY